The 27 T cell receptor beta chains listed next were all sequenced from one sample in a study of T cells in Graves' hyperthyroidism and ophthalmopathy. There were TCR beta CDR3 regions amplified from RNA transcripts. HTBI primers were the set used in a first-round RT-PCR of the TCR CDR3. TCRdb reprocessed the multiplex PCR reads via MiXCR and lists one record per CDR3 protein. Counted here are fewer than 750,000 distinct CDR3 sequences, roughly 14% occurring once; the ten biggest clones make up about an eighth. The sample taken for sequencing was blood. These receptor sequences come from a woman aged 50 to 60 with Graves' ophthalmopathy.

This clonotype was detected ten times or more. The chain has TRBV7-9 and TRBJ2-1, with 7 bases lining up with TRBD1. The junction had 15 bases not matched to a gene; V was cut back by 4 bases and J by 6 bases. This CDR3 contains 17 residues. Looked up from germline, CDR1 is SEHNR and CDR2 is FQNEAQ (reference sequence). The CDR3 sequence is CASSSPSRQGRANEQFF. As DNA, the CDR3 is TGTGCCAGCAGCTCCCCTTCAAGACAGGGTAGGGCCAATGAGCAGTTCTTC. Full variable domain (outside the CDR3, taken from reference TRBV7-9 and TRBJ2-1): DTGVSQNPRHKITKRGQNVTFRCDPISEHNRLYWYRQTLGQGPEFLTYFQNEAQLEKSRLLSDRFSAERPKGSFSTLEIQRTEQGDSAMYLCASSSPSRQGRANEQFFGPGTRLTVL.

This chain links TRBV4-2 with TRBJ2-1; 11 nucleotides agree with TRBD2. Trimming took 1 base from V and 4 from J; bases not matched to a gene: 3. The CDR3 sequence is 16 residues long. The germline gives CDR1 LGHNA, CDR2 YNFKEQ. For the CDR3, the DNA is TGTGCCAGCAGCCAAGCTAGCGGGAGGCAGTACAATGAGCAGTTCTTC. Amino acid sequence: CASSQASGRQYNEQFF.

The chain links TRBV6-6 to TRBJ2-1; no clear D gene. Germline V lookup: CDR1 MNHNY, CDR2 SVGAGI (reference sequence). The CDR3 length is 14 residues. Trimming pared 0 bases from V and 7 bases from J, leaving 10 bases between. DNA for the CDR3: TGTGCCAGCAGTTACTCGCCTTTAGGAAATGAGCAGTTCTTC. Translated: CASSYSPLGNEQFF.

This clonotype was seen only a few times. The chain is built from TRBV28 and TRBJ2-6, with D perhaps matching TRBD1 (5 bases). The CDR3 is 16 amino acids. V was pared by 8 bases and J by 4 bases, with 18 bases between. The germline V gene has CDR1 MDHEN and CDR2 SYDVKM. CDR3 DNA: TGTGCCAGCGGTCTCATACAGGTTTCCGGGGCCAACGTCCTGACTTTC. Translating it yields CASGLIQVSGANVLTF.

V usage is TRBV10-3 and J usage is TRBJ1-5; no definite D call. V was clipped by 3 bases and J by 0 bases, with 6 bases between them. Germline CDR1 ENHRY, CDR2 SYGVKD. The CDR3 spans 14 residues. As DNA, the CDR3 is TGTGCCATCAGTGAAGATTATAGCAATCAGCCCCAGCATTTT. Encoded protein: CAISEDYSNQPQHF.

This clonotype was picked up a small number of times. The CDR3 region is CSVEGGTRLFNEQFF. The CDR3 nucleotides read TGCAGCGTTGAAGGGGGGACTAGGCTATTCAATGAGCAGTTCTTC. The V gene is TRBV29-1, the J gene TRBJ2-1, with 8 bases lining up with TRBD2. From germline, CDR1 is SQVTM and CDR2 ANQGSEA. Trimming at V came to 1 base and at J to 6 bases, leaving 8 bases not matched to a gene. The CDR3 length is 15 residues.

This clonotype was counted ten times or more. This sequence joins TRBV20-1 and TRBJ2-7, with unresolved D. CDR1 and CDR2 from the germline V gene are DFQATT and SNEGSKA (reference sequence). The CDR3 is 12 amino acids. V lost 0 bases to trimming and J lost 2 bases, with 5 bases between them. The CDR3 DNA reads TGCAGTGCTAGAGATGGGGCCTACGAGCAGTACTTC. Its protein is CSARDGAYEQYF.

This clonotype was recorded many times. V and J are TRBV9 and TRBJ2-1, with TRBD2 matching over 9 bases. CDR1 is SGDLS, CDR2 YYNGEE, per germline. The CDR3 sequence is 16 residues long. The V segment lost 2 bases and the J segment 3 bases; nucleotides outside the gene matches: 6. The CDR3 region has the DNA TGTGCCAGCAGCGTCCAACTAGCGGGTGACTACAATGAGCAGTTCTTC. Translating gives CASSVQLAGDYNEQFF. Drawing the rest from reference TRBV9 and TRBJ2-1, the complete variable domain is DSGVTQTPKHLITATGQRVTLRCSPRSGDLSVYWYQQSLDQGLQFLIQYYNGEERAKGNILERFSAQQFPDLHSELNLSSLELGDSALYFCASSVQLAGDYNEQFFGPGTRLTVL.

This clonotype was counted ten times or more. CDR3 region: CASSFRQGTGELFF. CDR3 bases: TGTGCCAGCAGTTTCAGACAGGGCACCGGGGAGCTGTTTTTT. This chain uses TRBV6-1 with TRBJ2-2, with TRBD1 matching over 7 bases. This CDR3 has 14 amino acids. The J segment lost 4 bases and the V segment lost 5 bases, leaving 4 bases of the junction unmatched. CDR1 and CDR2 from the germline V gene are MNHNS and SASEGT.

On this clonotype itself: Its ends do not fully match the called genes, so a read error is possible. This rearrangement joins TRBV9 to TRBJ2-1; 7 bases line up with TRBD2. There are 15 residues in the CDR3. CDR1 is SGDLS, CDR2 YYNGEE, per germline. The DNA for the CDR3 is TGTGCCAACAGCGTAGTTCCGGGAGGAGGCAATGAGCAGTTCTTC. The encoded protein is CANSVVPGGGNEQFF. Full variable domain (outside the CDR3, taken from reference TRBV9 and TRBJ2-1): DSGVTQTPKHLITATGQRVTLRCSPRSGDLSVYWYQQSLDQGLQFLIQYYNGEERAKGNILERFSAQQFPDLHSELNLSSLELGDSALYFCANSVVPGGGNEQFFGPGTRLTVL.

This clonotype turned up a few times. CDR3 nucleotides: TGTGCCAGTAGTTGGAGTTGGCAGGGAAACATTGGCTACACCTTC. Encoded protein: CASSWSWQGNIGYTF. The genes are TRBV19 and TRBJ1-2; D perhaps matches TRBD1 (5 bases). Germline CDR1 and CDR2: LNHDA and SQIVND (reference sequence). V gave up 5 bases and J gave up 7 bases, with 20 bases separating them. The CDR3 spans 15 residues.

This clonotype was seen repeatedly, ten times or more. The rearrangement joins TRBV7-3 to TRBJ1-1, with D uncertain. The CDR3 sequence is 13 residues long. V was trimmed by 1 base and J by 8 bases, leaving 11 bases between them. CDR1 is SGHTA, CDR2 FQGTGA, per germline. The CDR3 region is CASSLSWSGEAFF. CDR3 in DNA: TGTGCCAGCAGCTTAAGTTGGTCAGGCGAAGCTTTCTTT.

The chain combines TRBV27 with TRBJ2-7; tentative D call: TRBD1 (6 bases). This CDR3 has 17 amino acids. CDR1 and CDR2 from the germline V gene are MNHEY and SMNVEV (reference sequence). Deletions cut 5 bases from V and 4 bases from J, with 24 bases between. CDR3 DNA sequence: TGTGCCAGCAGTCCGTCGTCAGGACAGCTGCTAAGGTACGAGCAGTACTTC. This codes for CASSPSSGQLLRYEQYF.

This clonotype was seen at least ten times. This rearrangement joins TRBV6-5 to TRBJ2-1, with 11 bases matching TRBD2. With 2 bases clipped from V and 4 bases from J, the junction kept 4 bases outside the gene matches. CDR3 length equals 16 residues. Germline CDR1 is MNHEY and CDR2 is SVGAGI. As DNA, the CDR3 is TGTGCCAGCAGTTACGATGTAGCGGGAGGGTACAATGAGCAGTTCTTC. Its translation: CASSYDVAGGYNEQFF.

As for this clonotype: A read error is possible here, since a much larger clone lies one base away. V and J are TRBV15 and TRBJ1-1; D is unclear. Germline CDR1 and CDR2: LNHNV and YYDKDF (reference sequence). V dropped 2 bases and J dropped 1 base, with 2 bases sitting between them. This CDR3 region has 12 residues. The CDR3 loop reads CATSRQNTEAFF. CDR3 bases: TGTGCCACCAGCAGACAGAACACTGAAGCTTTCTTT.

A remark on this clonotype: A much larger clone lies one base from this, so it may be a read error. V gene TRBV5-1 combines with J gene TRBJ2-7, with TRBD1 matching over 7 bases. The germline V gene encodes CDR1 SGHRS and CDR2 YFSETQ. The CDR3 covers 14 residues. The CDR3 nucleotides are TGCGCCAGCAGCTTCGAGGGGGCGCTTCGCGAGCAGCACTTC. Residues: CASSFEGALREQHF.

The J gene is TRBJ1-1, the V gene TRBV28; 10 nucleotides align to TRBD1. CDR3 length: 15 residues. Germline V gives CDR1 MDHEN, CDR2 SYDVKM. The ends lost 11 bases at V and 4 bases at J; junction bases unmatched: 13. The CDR3 reads CAARRQGALITEAFF. CDR3 nucleotides: TGTGCCGCGAGAAGACAGGGGGCGCTTATCACTGAAGCTTTCTTT.

This clonotype has at least ten counts. The V and J genes are TRBV7-2 and TRBJ1-4, with 8 bases that match TRBD1. This CDR3 spans 15 amino acids. Germline-derived CDR1 and CDR2 are SGHTA and FQGNSA. V was clipped by 1 base and J by 4 bases; unmatched bases: 2. Here the CDR3 reads CASSLGQGYNEKLFF. The CDR3 DNA is TGTGCCAGCAGCTTAGGACAGGGGTATAATGAAAAACTGTTTTTT.

This clonotype was seen many times. This chain links TRBV12-3 or TRBV12-4 with TRBJ2-1; tentative D call: TRBD1 (5 bases). V was cut by 6 bases and J by 2 bases, with 14 bases left in between. The CDR3 extends over 15 amino acids. CDR3 protein: CASSLTGHPYNEQFF. The CDR3 coding sequence is TGTGCCAGCAGCTTAACCGGACACCCCTACAATGAGCAGTTCTTC.

This clonotype was seen more than once but under ten times. The V call is TRBV4-2, the J call TRBJ2-1, with D maybe TRBD1 (5 bases). Trimming shortened V by 1 base and J by 4 bases, and 20 bases separated the two germline ends. Germline V gene sequence: CDR1 LGHNA, CDR2 YNFKEQ. The CDR3 extends over 18 amino acids. The CDR3 sequence is CASSQAFRWGQEYNEQFF. CDR3 sequence (DNA): TGTGCCAGCAGCCAAGCGTTTAGGTGGGGCCAGGAATACAATGAGCAGTTCTTC.

There are many counts of this clonotype. V usage is TRBV7-2 and J usage is TRBJ2-5, with a tentative D call TRBD2 (5 bases). Germline CDR1 SGHTA, CDR2 FQGNSA. With 1 base removed from V and 4 bases from J, the gap between germline ends came to 13 bases. There are 15 residues in the CDR3. The CDR3 sequence: CASSLVGFAGETQYF. The CDR3 nucleotides read TGTGCCAGCAGCTTAGTAGGTTTCGCGGGAGAGACCCAGTACTTC.

This clonotype has ten or more counts. The chain is built from TRBV2 and TRBJ2-1; 11 bases align to TRBD1. Trimming at V came to 7 bases and at J to 6 bases, leaving 2 bases not matched to a gene. This CDR3 region has 13 residues. In germline, CDR1 is SNHLY, CDR2 FYNNEI. The CDR3 nucleotides read TGTGCCAGCACCGGGACAGGGGGCAATGAGCAGTTCTTC. It codes for CASTGTGGNEQFF.

The V and J genes are TRBV20-1 and TRBJ2-3; TRBD2 matches 10 bases. Trimming took 5 bases from V and 1 from J; bases not matched to a gene: 3. This CDR3 has 14 residues. Per germline, CDR1 DFQATT and CDR2 SNEGSKA (reference sequence). In DNA form, the CDR3 reads TGCAGTGCTCGAACTAGCGGGGGCACAGATACGCAGTATTTT. Its protein product is CSARTSGGTDTQYF.

This clonotype has a handful of counts. The V and J genes are TRBV5-6 and TRBJ2-5; 14 nucleotides agree with TRBD2. Germline CDR1 reads SGHDT; CDR2 reads YYEEEE. The trim removed 4 bases at V and 5 bases at J, leaving 13 bases unmatched. The CDR3 consists of 18 residues. The CDR3 loop reads CASSRSLGTSGRGETQYF. The CDR3, as DNA: TGTGCCAGCAGCCGCTCACTAGGGACTAGCGGGAGAGGGGAGACCCAGTACTTC.

This clonotype was counted many times. This chain joins TRBV11-1 and TRBJ2-1, with 9 bases aligning to TRBD2. CDR1 SGHAT and CDR2 FQDESV come from the germline V gene (reference sequence). The CDR3 loop spans 17 amino acids. The V and J ends lost 0 bases and 6 bases, in that order; junction bases with no gene match: 9. This CDR3 is CASSLAFLAGTGNEQFF. The CDR3 DNA reads TGTGCCAGCAGCTTAGCGTTCCTAGCGGGAACGGGCAATGAGCAGTTCTTC. Filled out from reference TRBV11-1 and TRBJ2-1, the complete variable domain reads EAEVAQSPRYKITEKSQAVAFWCDPISGHATLYWYRQILGQGPELLVQFQDESVVDDSQLPKDRFSAERLKGVDSTLKIQPAELGDSAMYLCASSLAFLAGTGNEQFFGPGTRLTVL.

This clonotype came up many times. The rearrangement links TRBV7-2 to TRBJ2-7; a weak D match, TRBD1 (6 bases). Germline values: CDR1 SGHTA, CDR2 FQGNSA. Trimming took 4 bases from V and 6 from J, leaving 22 bases between them. This CDR3 comprises 16 residues. The DNA of the CDR3 is TGTGCCAGCAGCTCCCGGTCCCGGGACATCCCCTCCGAGCAGTACTTC. It yields the protein CASSSRSRDIPSEQYF.

This clonotype was observed many times. This chain links TRBV6-1 with TRBJ2-1; D might be TRBD1 (8 bases). Germline V gives CDR1 MNHNS, CDR2 SASEGT. Trimming took off 6 bases at V and 6 bases at J, with 15 bases between the two ends. The CDR3 sequence is 14 residues long. CDR3 region: CASSNRGRANEQFF. CDR3 coding DNA: TGTGCCAGCAGCAACAGGGGGAGGGCCAATGAGCAGTTCTTC.